This entry describes one TCR beta chain. The table lists this clone with a few counts. The antigen this receptor binds is unknown. The record has no base qualities; no much larger clone is one base away. This entry comes from a study of shared clonotypes between healthy human individuals (dated by TCRdb to 2019 to 2021). For the study in its entirety: A few men and a couple of women, aged 18 to 49 years, made up the cohort. Per donor, three plates each were used for CD4 naive and CD4 memory, two for CD8 naive, and one for CD8 memory. To estimate repertoire size and how much clonotype sharing occurs between individuals, the study deeply sequenced the blood TCR repertoires of five healthy adults. To increase sequencing depth and limit assay-specific biases, TCR repertoire library preparation and sequencing were carried out by different laboratories using diverse techniques. Each donor's leukapheresis produced roughly between roughly 0.85 and 10 billion PBMCs. Overall study results and their limits: Sampling was restricted to blood, and TCR repertoires in tissues likely differ from the TCR repertoires found in blood. Clonotypes shared by all four sorted-subset donors showed higher generation probabilities than non-shared clonotypes. Naive subsets generally had larger estimated clonotype richness than memory subsets. Even with the large sequencing depth, rarefaction of the sorted-subset datasets indicated that sequencing was incomplete. The genetic and exposure-history diversity represented was limited by the small number of donors. Across a handful of donors, around 5% of naive CD4, roughly 3.5% of naive CD8, under 2.5% of memory CD4, and about 0.4% of memory CD8 clonotypes were shared. Based on pairwise subsampling, the degree of clonotype sharing among donors was expected to be affected by sequencing depth.

V is pared back by 6 bases and J by 2 bases, with 20 bases lying between the germline termini. CDR1 and CDR2 (SEHNR, FQNEAQ) derive from the germline V gene (reference sequence). The CDR3 has 17 amino acids, counting the end cysteine and phenylalanine. Solely the CDR3 DNA is kept, with 51 bases framed from the first base. Using the deep immunoSEQ assay, multiplex PCR amplified TCR CDR3 regions from genomic DNA. Extracted genomic DNA from each cell subset was distributed evenly across all wells of several immunoSEQ 96-well plates, and each plate was treated as a replicate. For sorted subsets, 150 to 250 ng of genomic DNA, equivalent to some 33,000 T cell genomes, went into each replicate PCR. Purified libraries were quantified with a Qubit 3.0 fluorometer, sized on a Bioanalyzer 2100, and re-quantified with the KAPA Library Quantification kit. Every immunoSEQ 96-well plate was sequenced on a dedicated single-read 150-cycle Illumina NextSeq 550 flow cell. Per the source publication's procedure: Because the immunoSEQ output included only junctional sequences and no quality scores, the filtering could not be the same as the filtering used for full-length reads. To assign V/J genes and CDR3, sequences were annotated against IMGT germline references using PyIR, a Python wrapper for IgBLAST v1.9. Reads were removed for weak V/J assignments (E-value above 1e-6), missing CDR3, stop codons, out-of-frame junctions, or ambiguous translated residues. V3J clonotypes were defined as sequences sharing the same inferred V gene, J gene, and CDR3 amino acid sequence. Percentage overlap between repertoires was calculated by dividing the number of shared unique clonotypes by the size of the smaller repertoire. RTK rarefaction, the Chao1 estimator, and Recon v2.1 estimates of unobserved clonotypes were used to assess repertoire richness. OLGA was used to compute generation probabilities for all TCRbeta clonotypes that the gDNA method yielded from a handful of donors. TCRdb stores this immuneACCESS table with in-frame sequences only. Part of the clones is absent; in the studies checked, under half of the shortfall reflects unresolved V genes, and no reason is known for the rest. The DNA gave D and trimming, while V, J and clone size come from that table. In this sample the table shows hundreds of thousands of clones, 90% to 97% of which occur a single time. The leading ten clones occupy under 0.06% of the sample.

The donors were healthy, HIV-negative adults who had no recently reported acute infections or vaccinations. All donors were Caucasian adults living in Nashville, Tennessee, USA. CD4+ T cells were enriched through magnetic negative selection, after which naive cells were positively selected on CD45RA and the remaining negative fraction served as the memory subset. After blood collection by leukapheresis, PBMCs were isolated using Ficoll-Histopaque density gradient centrifugation and then cryopreserved in the vapor phase of liquid nitrogen. Analytical flow cytometry was used to check the purity and quantity of each magnetically sorted T cell population. From each sorted fraction, genomic DNA was isolated and quantified by UV absorbance on a Nanodrop 2000c.

This sequence originates from a woman aged 25 to 39 in good health. The chain was built from TRBV7-9 and TRBJ1-5; the D gene is perhaps TRBD1, from 5 matching bases. The sequenced sample was naive CD4+ T cells sorted from blood. This sample's cell subset or site label indicates: CD45RA+ positively selected. The DNA sequence is as follows: TGTGCCAGCAGTGATCGGTCAGGGAAGGAGGGCAATCAGCCCCAGCATTTT. Its protein reads: CASSDRSGKEGNQPQHF. The entire variable domain, with the stretches around the CDR3 drawn from the reference TRBV7-9 and TRBJ1-5 proteins, is DTGVSQNPRHKITKRGQNVTFRCDPISEHNRLYWYRQTLGQGPEFLTYFQNEAQLEKSRLLSDRFSAERPKGSFSTLEIQRTEQGDSAMYLCASSDRSGKEGNQPQHFGDGTRLSIL.